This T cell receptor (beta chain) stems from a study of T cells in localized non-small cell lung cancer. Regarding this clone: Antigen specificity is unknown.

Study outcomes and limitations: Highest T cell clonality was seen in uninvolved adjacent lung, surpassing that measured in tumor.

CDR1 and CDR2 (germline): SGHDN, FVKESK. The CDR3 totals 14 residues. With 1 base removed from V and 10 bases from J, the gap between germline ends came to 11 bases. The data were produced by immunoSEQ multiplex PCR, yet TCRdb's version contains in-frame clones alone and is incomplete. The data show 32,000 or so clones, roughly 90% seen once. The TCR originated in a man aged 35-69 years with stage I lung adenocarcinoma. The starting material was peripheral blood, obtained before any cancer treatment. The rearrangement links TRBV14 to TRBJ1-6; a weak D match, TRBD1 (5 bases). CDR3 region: CASSQVTRGSPLHF. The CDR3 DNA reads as TGTGCCAGCAGCCAAGTGACAAGGGGATCACCCCTCCACTTT.